The rows below give T cell receptor beta chains drawn from one sample of a study of T cells expressing NK-cell markers. TCRdb derives one entry per CDR3 protein from the 5' RACE reads, leaving out DNA. Its listing shows 6,500 to 9,500 distinct CDR3 sequences. The sequenced sample consisted of blood T cells: a sorted CD56 or NKG2C T cell subset, CD4+ or CD8+ T cells, or bulk PBMC T cells (not recorded which). The receptors here all came from a man aged 18 to 70 in good health. Both conserved end residues are part of each CDR3. Fields, in order: CDR3 protein, clone size, V gene, J gene. A clone size is listed for some rows: how often the clone was seen (once, few, many), or a class if it is expanded.

CDR3: CASSFRQGSSGNTIYF
size: NA
V: TRBV12-3/TRBV12-4
J: TRBJ1-3

CDR3: CASSPPWDGGNTEAFF
size: NA
V: TRBV3-1
J: TRBJ1-1

CDR3: CASSLGLGVNEQFF
size: NA
V: TRBV28
J: TRBJ2-1

CDR3: CASSPQAGDTGELFF
size: NA
V: TRBV6-1
J: TRBJ2-2

CDR3: CSARDLISGGDTGELFF
size: NA
V: TRBV20-1
J: TRBJ2-2

CDR3: CSAIVGEIQPQHF
size: NA
V: TRBV20-1
J: TRBJ1-5

CDR3: CASSASGTSGGDEQFF
size: NA
V: TRBV6-4
J: TRBJ2-1

CDR3: CASSLVSGLAGARGYEQYF
size: NA
V: TRBV11-2
J: TRBJ2-7

CDR3: CSARETGSGLNYGYTF
size: medium-sized
V: TRBV20-1
J: TRBJ1-2

CDR3: CSARDQGVSDTEAFF
size: NA
V: TRBV20-1
J: TRBJ1-1

CDR3: CASSLRGHDEKLFF
size: NA
V: TRBV7-9
J: TRBJ1-4

CDR3: CASSPSTRNSPKTYGYTF
size: NA
V: TRBV5-1
J: TRBJ1-2

CDR3: CASSQEASGDPNEQFF
size: NA
V: TRBV4-2
J: TRBJ2-1

CDR3: CASSDRDNNEQFF
size: NA
V: TRBV6-4
J: TRBJ2-1

CDR3: CSARESDRGELGYTF
size: NA
V: TRBV20-1
J: TRBJ1-2

CDR3: CASSLVVGLDTEAFF
size: NA
V: TRBV5-1
J: TRBJ1-1

CDR3: CASSSITGVGGTEAFF
size: NA
V: TRBV7-6
J: TRBJ1-1

CDR3: CASGNQGGVNEQFF
size: NA
V: TRBV6-5
J: TRBJ2-1

CDR3: CASSPTDRAYEQYF
size: NA
V: TRBV28
J: TRBJ2-7

CDR3: CASSGSPGLSNEKLFF
size: NA
V: TRBV6-1
J: TRBJ1-4

CDR3: CSATESDTEAFF
size: NA
V: TRBV20-1
J: TRBJ1-1

CDR3: CASSQDFGDSFLDTQYF
size: NA
V: TRBV3-1
J: TRBJ2-3

CDR3: CASSFRQGTSYEQYF
size: NA
V: TRBV5-4
J: TRBJ2-7

CDR3: CASKRVSSYNEQFF
size: NA
V: TRBV10-2
J: TRBJ2-1

CDR3: CASSQDRGGGASDTQYF
size: NA
V: TRBV4-2
J: TRBJ2-3

CDR3: CASSVGTVTGEQYF
size: NA
V: TRBV5-1
J: TRBJ2-7

CDR3: CSAHHSERGGPGGEVEQFF
size: medium-sized
V: TRBV20-1
J: TRBJ2-1

CDR3: CASKTGTWDEQFF
size: NA
V: TRBV5-4
J: TRBJ2-1

CDR3: CASITGGHEYNEQFF
size: NA
V: TRBV12-3/TRBV12-4
J: TRBJ2-1

CDR3: CASSPGGDSGANVLTF
size: NA
V: TRBV4-2
J: TRBJ2-6

CDR3: CASSDEGSVQPQHF
size: NA
V: TRBV6-1
J: TRBJ1-5

CDR3: CASSPIGSSGANVLTF
size: NA
V: TRBV6-5
J: TRBJ2-6

CDR3: CASSPLPLTDRGYGYTF
size: NA
V: TRBV18
J: TRBJ1-2

CDR3: CASSENPGQGPGEQYF
size: NA
V: TRBV6-4
J: TRBJ2-7

CDR3: CASGQGAANTGELFF
size: NA
V: TRBV6-4
J: TRBJ2-2

CDR3: CSAALAGFHEQYF
size: NA
V: TRBV20-1
J: TRBJ2-7

CDR3: CASSLLALGGTDTQYF
size: NA
V: TRBV11-1
J: TRBJ2-3

CDR3: CASEQGSGNQPQHF
size: NA
V: TRBV6-1
J: TRBJ1-5

CDR3: CSAQNTGGIYEQYF
size: NA
V: TRBV20-1
J: TRBJ2-7

CDR3: CASSNGQVDTGELFF
size: NA
V: TRBV6-2/TRBV6-3
J: TRBJ2-2

CDR3: CASTTVQTYEQYF
size: NA
V: TRBV2
J: TRBJ2-7

CDR3: CASSLRDRVDTQYF
size: NA
V: TRBV5-1
J: TRBJ2-3

CDR3: CASRGKGDRHSGANVLTF
size: NA
V: TRBV6-5
J: TRBJ2-6

CDR3: CASSDLKGAQETQYF
size: NA
V: TRBV6-1
J: TRBJ2-5

CDR3: CASSGESFSEQFF
size: NA
V: TRBV6-4
J: TRBJ2-1

CDR3: CASSYSVRTGANVLTF
size: NA
V: TRBV6-5
J: TRBJ2-6

CDR3: CASSLEGGTDTQYF
size: NA
V: TRBV6-4
J: TRBJ2-3

CDR3: CASSDSRGQGVGEAFF
size: NA
V: TRBV6-4
J: TRBJ1-1

CDR3: CASSLHGQEGHYGYTF
size: medium-sized
V: TRBV5-1
J: TRBJ1-2

CDR3: CSASSLAGGDVKTQYF
size: NA
V: TRBV20-1
J: TRBJ2-5

CDR3: CASSSLKPGTDTQYF
size: NA
V: TRBV12-3/TRBV12-4
J: TRBJ2-3